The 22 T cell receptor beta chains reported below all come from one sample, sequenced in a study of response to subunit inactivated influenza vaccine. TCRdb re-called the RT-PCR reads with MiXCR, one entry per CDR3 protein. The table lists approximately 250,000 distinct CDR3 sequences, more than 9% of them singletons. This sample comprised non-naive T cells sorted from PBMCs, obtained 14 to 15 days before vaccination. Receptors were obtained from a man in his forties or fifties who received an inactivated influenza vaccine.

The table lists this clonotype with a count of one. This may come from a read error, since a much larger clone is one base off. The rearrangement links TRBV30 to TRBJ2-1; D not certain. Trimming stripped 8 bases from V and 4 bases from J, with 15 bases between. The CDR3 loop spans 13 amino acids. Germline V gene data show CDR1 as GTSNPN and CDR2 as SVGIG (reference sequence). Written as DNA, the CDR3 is TGTGCCAACCGGGCCTTGGAGTACAATGAGCAGTTCTTC. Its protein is CANRALEYNEQFF.

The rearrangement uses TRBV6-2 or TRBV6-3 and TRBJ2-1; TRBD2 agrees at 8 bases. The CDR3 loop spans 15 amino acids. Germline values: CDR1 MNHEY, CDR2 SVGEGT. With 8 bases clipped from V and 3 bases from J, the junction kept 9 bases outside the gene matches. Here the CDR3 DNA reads TGTGCCAGCGGGACACTAGCGGACCACTACAATGAGCAGTTCTTC. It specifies CASGTLADHYNEQFF.

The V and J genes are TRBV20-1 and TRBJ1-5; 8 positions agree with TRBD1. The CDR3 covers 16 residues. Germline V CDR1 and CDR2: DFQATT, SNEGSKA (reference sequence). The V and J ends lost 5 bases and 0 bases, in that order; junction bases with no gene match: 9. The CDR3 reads CSASTGVGYSNQPQHF. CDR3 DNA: TGCAGTGCTTCGACAGGGGTGGGTTATAGCAATCAGCCCCAGCATTTT.

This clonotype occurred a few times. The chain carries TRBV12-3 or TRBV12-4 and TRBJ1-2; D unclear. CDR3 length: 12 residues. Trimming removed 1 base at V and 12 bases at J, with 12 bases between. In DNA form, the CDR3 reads TGTGCCAGCAGTTTAGATAGATTTGAGGACACCTTC. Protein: CASSLDRFEDTF.

CDR3 in DNA: TGTGCCAGCTCACCAAATGAGAAAAACATTCAGTACTTC. Translation: CASSPNEKNIQYF. The chain links TRBV18 to TRBJ2-4; D remains ambiguous. The CDR3 loop spans 13 amino acids. CDR1 is KGHSH and CDR2 is LQKENI in the germline V gene. V gave up 2 bases and J gave up 4 bases, with 6 bases separating them.

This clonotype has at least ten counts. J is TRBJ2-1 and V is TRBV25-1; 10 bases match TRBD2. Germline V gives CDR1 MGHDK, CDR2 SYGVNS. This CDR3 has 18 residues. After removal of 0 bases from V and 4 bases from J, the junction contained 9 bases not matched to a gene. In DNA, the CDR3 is TGTGCCAGCAGTGAATACCCTAGCGGGAGCGGGAGGTACAATGAGCAGTTCTTC. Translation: CASSEYPSGSGRYNEQFF.

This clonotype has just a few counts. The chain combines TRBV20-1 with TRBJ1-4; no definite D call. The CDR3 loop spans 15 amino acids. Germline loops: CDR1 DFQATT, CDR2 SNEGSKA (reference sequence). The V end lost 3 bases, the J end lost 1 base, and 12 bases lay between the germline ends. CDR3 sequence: CSASDPSGTNEKLFF. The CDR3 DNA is TGCAGTGCTAGTGACCCTAGTGGAACTAATGAAAAACTGTTTTTT.

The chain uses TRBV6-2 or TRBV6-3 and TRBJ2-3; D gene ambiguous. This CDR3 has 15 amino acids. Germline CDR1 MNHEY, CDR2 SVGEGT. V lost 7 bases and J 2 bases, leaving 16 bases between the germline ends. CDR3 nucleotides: TGTGCCAGCAATTCCTCGTCCAGACTCACAGATACGCAGTATTTT. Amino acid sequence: CASNSSSRLTDTQYF.

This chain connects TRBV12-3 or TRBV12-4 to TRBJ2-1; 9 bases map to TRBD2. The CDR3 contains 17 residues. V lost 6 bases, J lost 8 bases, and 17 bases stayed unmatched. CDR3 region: CASRPTSGGSLNHEQFF. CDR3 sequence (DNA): TGTGCCAGCAGGCCCACCAGCGGGGGGTCCCTAAATCATGAGCAGTTCTTC.

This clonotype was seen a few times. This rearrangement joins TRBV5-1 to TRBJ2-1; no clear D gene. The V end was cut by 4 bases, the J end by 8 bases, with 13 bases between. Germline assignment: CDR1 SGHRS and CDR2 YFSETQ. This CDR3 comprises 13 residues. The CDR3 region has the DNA TGCGCCAGCAGCGTGGGCCCTTACGATGAGCAGTTCTTC. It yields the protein CASSVGPYDEQFF.

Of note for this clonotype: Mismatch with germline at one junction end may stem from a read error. The CDR3 sequence: CASSQDAQLNTGELIF. The CDR3 DNA reads TGCGCCAGCAGCCAAGACGCGCAGCTTAACACCGGGGAGCTGATTTTT. This chain connects TRBV4-3 to TRBJ2-2, with TRBD2 as a possible D gene (5 bases). The CDR3 runs to 16 residues. Germline V gives CDR1 LGHNA, CDR2 YSLEER.

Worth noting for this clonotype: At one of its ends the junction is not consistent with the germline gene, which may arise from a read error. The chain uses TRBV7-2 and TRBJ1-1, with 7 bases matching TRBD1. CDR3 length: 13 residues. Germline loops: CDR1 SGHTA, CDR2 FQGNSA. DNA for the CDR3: TGTGCCGGCAGCACCCAGGGGGACACTGAAGCTTTCTTT. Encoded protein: CAGSTQGDTEAFF.

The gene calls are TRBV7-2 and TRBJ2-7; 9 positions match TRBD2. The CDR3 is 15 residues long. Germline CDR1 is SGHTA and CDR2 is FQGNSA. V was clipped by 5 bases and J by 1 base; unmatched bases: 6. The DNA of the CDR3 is TGTGCCAGCAGCAAACAGCGGGGGGCGTCCTACGAGCAGTACTTC. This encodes CASSKQRGASYEQYF.

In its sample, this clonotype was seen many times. The CDR3, as DNA: TGCGCCAGCAGCTTAAGCGGGTACACAGATACGCAGTATTTT. It codes for CASSLSGYTDTQYF. This sequence joins TRBV5-1 and TRBJ2-3; D is perhaps TRBD2 (6 bases). V lost 2 bases and J lost 2, with 9 bases in between. The CDR3 has 14 residues. Germline V lookup: CDR1 SGHRS, CDR2 YFSETQ.

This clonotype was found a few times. The CDR3 region has the DNA TGTGCCAGCAGGCCAGGGTACACCGGGGAGCTGTTTTTT. This sequence encodes CASRPGYTGELFF. The rearrangement uses TRBV28 and TRBJ2-2; weak D call: TRBD1 (5 bases). This CDR3 region has 13 residues. The germline CDR1 and CDR2 sequences are MDHEN and SYDVKM. Trimming cost V 6 bases and J 3 bases, with 8 bases left between them.

Here the CDR3 reads CSARDSTGNTEAFF. The CDR3 region has the DNA TGCAGTGCTAGAGATTCAACAGGGAACACTGAAGCTTTCTTT. The chain is built from TRBV20-1 and TRBJ1-1, with a tentative D call TRBD1 (5 bases). Trimming cost V 0 bases and J 1 base, with 9 bases left between them. This CDR3 has 14 residues. CDR1 and CDR2 from the germline V gene are DFQATT and SNEGSKA (reference sequence).

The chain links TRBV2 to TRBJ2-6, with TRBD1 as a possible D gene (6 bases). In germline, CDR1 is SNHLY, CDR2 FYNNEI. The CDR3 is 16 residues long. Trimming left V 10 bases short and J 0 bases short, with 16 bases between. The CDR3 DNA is TGTGCCACCCGAACAGGGCAGGGCTCTGGGGCCAACGTCCTGACTTTC. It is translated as CATRTGQGSGANVLTF.

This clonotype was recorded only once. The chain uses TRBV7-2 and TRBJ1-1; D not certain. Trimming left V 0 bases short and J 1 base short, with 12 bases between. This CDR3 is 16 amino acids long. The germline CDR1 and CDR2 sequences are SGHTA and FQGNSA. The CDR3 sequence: CASSLAYEATNTEAFF. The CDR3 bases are TGTGCCAGCAGCTTAGCGTATGAGGCCACGAACACTGAAGCTTTCTTT.

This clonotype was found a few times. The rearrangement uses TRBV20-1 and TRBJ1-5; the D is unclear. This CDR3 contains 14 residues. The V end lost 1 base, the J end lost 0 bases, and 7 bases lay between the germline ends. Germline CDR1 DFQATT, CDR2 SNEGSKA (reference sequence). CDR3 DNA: TGCAGTGCTAGAGCTCTGGATAGCAATCAGCCCCAGCATTTT. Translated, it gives CSARALDSNQPQHF.

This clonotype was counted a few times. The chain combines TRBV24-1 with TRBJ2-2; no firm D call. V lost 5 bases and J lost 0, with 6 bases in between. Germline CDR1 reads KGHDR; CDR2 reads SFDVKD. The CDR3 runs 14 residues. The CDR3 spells CATSARSNTGELFF. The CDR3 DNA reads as TGTGCCACCAGTGCCCGTTCGAACACCGGGGAGCTGTTTTTT.

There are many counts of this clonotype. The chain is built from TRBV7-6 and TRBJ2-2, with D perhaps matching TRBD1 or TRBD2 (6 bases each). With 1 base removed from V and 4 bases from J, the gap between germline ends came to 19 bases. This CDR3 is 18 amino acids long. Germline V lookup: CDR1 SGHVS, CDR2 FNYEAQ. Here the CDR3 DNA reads TGTGCCAGCAGCTTAGGGGCTATGGGCAGGGGACTCACCGGGGAGCTGTTTTTT. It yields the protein CASSLGAMGRGLTGELFF.

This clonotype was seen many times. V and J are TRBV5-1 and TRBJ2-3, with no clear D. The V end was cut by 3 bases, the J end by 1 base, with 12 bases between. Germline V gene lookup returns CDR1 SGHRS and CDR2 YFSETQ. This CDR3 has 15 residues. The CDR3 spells CASSSQASGTDTQYF. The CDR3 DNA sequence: TGCGCCAGCAGCTCGCAAGCCTCTGGCACAGATACGCAGTATTTT.